What follows are 22 T cell receptor beta chains derived from one specimen sequenced in a study of control samples from healthy donors and cancer patients (dated by TCRdb to 2020 to 2021). Library preparation used the immunoSEQ multiplex PCR assay. The source is immuneACCESS, and TCRdb retained only in-frame sequences with V and J called. Part of the clones is not carried over; for the studies checked, unresolved V genes explain less than half of this, and the remainder is unexplained. This sample holds 48,000 or so clones; over 85% were observed only once. The top ten constitute about 20% of the sample. Sequencing was performed on PBMCs. The receptors originated from a woman aged 50 to 60 with head and neck cancer.

The chain links TRBV4-1 to TRBJ2-7; TRBD2 is a possible D gene (7 bases). Germline V gene data show CDR1 as MGHRA and CDR2 as YSYEKL. Trimming left V 0 bases short and J 4 bases short, with 19 bases between. The CDR3 spans 17 residues. The CDR3 DNA follows: TGCGCCAGCAGCCAAGATCACTTGGGAGGGACAACTTACGAGCAGTACTTC. It yields the protein CASSQDHLGGTTYEQYF.

The DNA of the CDR3 is TGTGCCAGCAGTACGGGGCAGAGCTCTGGAAACACCATATATTTT. Residues: CASSTGQSSGNTIYF. This chain connects TRBV6-5 to TRBJ1-3; TRBD1 might be the D (5 bases). Germline CDR1 and CDR2: MNHEY and SVGAGI. The CDR3 covers 15 residues. V was clipped by 5 bases and J by 0 bases, with 11 bases between them.

The chain is built from TRBV5-1 and TRBJ2-1; D gene ambiguous. Trimming took off 0 bases at V and 8 bases at J, with 12 bases between the two ends. Germline V CDR1 and CDR2: SGHRS, YFSETQ. The CDR3 runs 14 residues. The CDR3 DNA is TGCGCCAGCAGCTTGGTAGAAGGGATGGATGAGCAGTTCTTC. Translating gives CASSLVEGMDEQFF.

For the CDR3, the DNA is TGTGCCAGCAGTTTCTACTACTCCTTCGTTGGGGGGGACACTAGCAATCAGCCCCAGCATTTT. Its protein product is CASSFYYSFVGGDTSNQPQHF. The chain employs TRBV28 and TRBJ1-5; D may be TRBD1 (6 bases). This CDR3 is built from 21 residues. Germline V gene sequence: CDR1 MDHEN, CDR2 SYDVKM. V shed 3 bases and J shed 0 bases, with 27 bases lying between them.

The V and J genes are TRBV19 and TRBJ1-2; a possible D gene is TRBD1 (5 bases). Germline lookup yields CDR1 LNHDA and CDR2 SQIVND (reference sequence). The V end was cut by 5 bases, the J end by 4 bases, with 20 bases between. The CDR3 length is 16 residues. The CDR3 sequence is CASSSGGGGVVYGYTF. The CDR3, as DNA: TGTGCCAGTAGTTCAGGCGGTGGAGGGGTTGTCTATGGCTACACCTTC.

The rearrangement uses TRBV5-4 and TRBJ1-6; D not certain. Germline assignment: CDR1 SGHNT and CDR2 YYREEE (reference sequence). The ends were cut back, 1 base at V and 8 bases at J, with 7 bases in the middle. The CDR3 runs to 13 residues. The CDR3 sequence: CASSLRQDSPLHF. The CDR3 DNA reads TGTGCCAGCAGCTTGCGGCAGGATTCACCCCTCCACTTT.

The chain uses TRBV19 and TRBJ1-1; tentative D call: TRBD1 (5 bases). The germline V gene has CDR1 LNHDA and CDR2 SQIVND (reference sequence). This CDR3 comprises 12 residues. Trimming stripped 7 bases from V and 5 bases from J, with 11 bases between. The CDR3 region has the DNA TGTGCCAGTATGTCCCAGGGTACTGAAGCTTTCTTT. Residues: CASMSQGTEAFF. Together with reference TRBV19 and TRBJ1-1, the CDR3 gives the full variable domain: DGGITQSPKYLFRKEGQNVTLSCEQNLNHDAMYWYRQDPGQGLRLIYYSQIVNDFQKGDIAEGYSVSREKKESFPLTVTSAQKNPTAFYLCASMSQGTEAFFGQGTRLTVV.

This sequence joins TRBV5-1 and TRBJ2-3; 7 nucleotides line up with TRBD2. The J segment lost 0 bases and the V segment lost 1 base, leaving 8 bases of the junction unmatched. The CDR3 extends over 17 amino acids. Germline V gene data show CDR1 as SGHRS and CDR2 as YFSETQ. The CDR3 reads CASSLSSSGHSTDTQYF. CDR3 sequence (DNA): TGCGCCAGCAGCTTGTCCTCTAGCGGCCATAGCACAGATACGCAGTATTTT.

This sequence joins TRBV7-9 and TRBJ1-4; D gene ambiguous. Germline CDR1 is SEHNR and CDR2 is FQNEAQ (reference sequence). CDR3 length: 14 residues. V was cut by 1 base and J by 5 bases, with 8 bases left in between. The CDR3, as DNA: TGTGCCAGCAGCTTAGTGGTGCAGAATGAAAAACTGTTTTTT. Translating it yields CASSLVVQNEKLFF.

V is TRBV5-8 and J is TRBJ2-1, with 8 bases fitting TRBD2. With V trimmed by 0 bases and J by 5 bases, 13 bases remained unmatched. Germline CDR1 reads SGHTS; CDR2 reads YDEGEE. The CDR3 sequence is 18 residues long. CDR3 residues: CASSLEGLYSGIDNEQFF. The CDR3, as DNA: TGTGCCAGCAGCTTGGAAGGGCTTTATAGCGGGATTGACAATGAGCAGTTCTTC.

V usage is TRBV4-3 and J usage is TRBJ2-3; the match to TRBD2 covers 15 bases. The trim removed 0 bases at V and 3 bases at J, leaving 7 bases unmatched. The CDR3 runs 19 residues. Germline-derived CDR1 and CDR2 are LGHNA and YSLEER. This CDR3 reads CASSQDRTSGRGWTDTQYF. As DNA, the CDR3 is TGCGCCAGCAGCCAAGATCGGACTAGCGGGAGGGGGTGGACAGATACGCAGTATTTT.

V gene TRBV5-1 combines with J gene TRBJ1-4, with 7 bases identical to TRBD1. Germline-derived CDR1 and CDR2 are SGHRS and YFSETQ. The CDR3 totals 16 residues. The V gene end was trimmed by 2 bases and the J gene end by 8 bases; junction bases not matched to a gene: 12. The chain's CDR3 is CASSFDPTGTNEKLFF. CDR3 in DNA: TGCGCCAGCAGCTTCGACCCGACAGGGACGAACGAAAAACTGTTTTTT.

The J gene is TRBJ2-4, the V gene TRBV5-1; D not certain. Germline CDR1 is SGHRS and CDR2 is YFSETQ. This CDR3 region has 15 residues. The V end was cut by 1 base, the J end by 5 bases, with 13 bases between. The chain's CDR3 is CASSLLAPAENIQYF. CDR3 sequence (DNA): TGCGCCAGCAGCTTGCTCGCCCCGGCCGAAAACATTCAGTACTTC.

The rearrangement links TRBV7-2 to TRBJ2-3, with D tentatively TRBD1 (5 bases). The CDR3 runs to 16 residues. The germline V gene has CDR1 SGHTA and CDR2 FQGNSA. The V end was cut by 1 base, the J end by 3 bases, with 14 bases between. DNA for the CDR3: TGTGCCAGCAGCTTAGAGATTCAGGGTGGAACAGATACGCAGTATTTT. This translates into CASSLEIQGGTDTQYF.

Remarks on this clone: A junction end diverges from the germline sequence, so it may reflect a read error. This chain connects TRBV6-1 to TRBJ1-6; tentatively, D is TRBD1 (6 bases). From germline, CDR1 is MNHNS and CDR2 SASEGT. The CDR3 length is 18 residues. The CDR3 here is CASSEARGVYSYNSPLHF. CDR3 nucleotide sequence: TGTGCCAGCAGTGAAGCGAGGGGGGTTTATTCCTACAATTCACCCCTCCACTTT.

This rearrangement joins TRBV5-1 to TRBJ1-4; D possibly corresponds to TRBD1 (6 bases). V lost 6 bases and J lost 2, with 17 bases in between. Germline V gene lookup returns CDR1 SGHRS and CDR2 YFSETQ. The CDR3 totals 16 residues. CDR3 coding DNA: TGCGCCAGCACCCTACAGGGACTGGGGACTAATGAAAAACTGTTTTTT. It encodes CASTLQGLGTNEKLFF.

The V and J genes are TRBV30 and TRBJ2-1, with 7 bases lining up with TRBD2. Germline loops: CDR1 GTSNPN, CDR2 SVGIG (reference sequence). This CDR3 has 12 amino acids. V shed 1 base, J shed 9 bases, and the junction held 3 bases outside the gene matches. The CDR3 DNA reads TGTGCCTGGAGTGGGACGGGGGGTGAGCAGTTCTTC. This encodes CAWSGTGGEQFF.

The rearrangement joins TRBV6-2 or TRBV6-3 to TRBJ2-3, with D possibly TRBD2 on 6 matching bases. This CDR3 spans 13 amino acids. Per germline, CDR1 MNHEY and CDR2 SVGEGT. Trimming shortened V by 5 bases and J by 6 bases, and 12 bases separated the two germline ends. The CDR3 region is CASSSGPADTQYF. DNA for the CDR3: TGTGCCAGCAGTAGCGGGCCCGCGGATACGCAGTATTTT.

A few counts support this clone. The rearrangement uses TRBV2 and TRBJ1-1; no definite D call. V was clipped by 6 bases and J by 0 bases, with 11 bases between them. CDR1 SNHLY and CDR2 FYNNEI come from the germline V gene. The CDR3 has 14 amino acids. The DNA of the CDR3 is TGTGCCAGCAGGGCAATGACAATGAACACTGAAGCTTTCTTT. This sequence encodes CASRAMTMNTEAFF. Drawing the rest from reference TRBV2 and TRBJ1-1, the complete variable domain is EPEVTQTPSHQVTQMGQEVILRCVPISNHLYFYWYRQILGQKVEFLVSFYNNEISEKSEIFDDQFSVERPDGSNFTLKIRSTKLEDSAMYFCASRAMTMNTEAFFGQGTRLTVV.

This chain links TRBV4-3 with TRBJ2-7; D ambiguous. V lost 0 bases and J 3 bases, leaving 6 bases between the germline ends. The germline CDR1 and CDR2 sequences are LGHNA and YSLEER. The CDR3 has 13 residues. For the CDR3, the DNA is TGCGCCAGCAGCCAAGACCCCGACTACGAGCAGTACTTC. This gives the protein CASSQDPDYEQYF.

The J gene is TRBJ2-7, the V gene TRBV5-3; the D is unclear. TRBV5-3 carries the ORF label, with uncertain function. CDR3 size: 14 residues. The V gene lost 0 bases and the J gene lost 2 bases, with 9 bases spanning the gap. The CDR3 loop is CARSLDQSTYEQYF. CDR3 bases: TGTGCCAGAAGCTTGGATCAGTCTACCTACGAGCAGTACTTC.

The chain employs TRBV6-5 and TRBJ2-6; D uncertain. Trimming stripped 5 bases from V and 0 bases from J, with 8 bases between. The germline CDR1 and CDR2 sequences are MNHEY and SVGAGI. This CDR3 has 15 residues. CDR3: CASSRKSSGANVLTF. The CDR3 DNA sequence: TGTGCCAGCAGTAGAAAGAGCTCTGGGGCCAACGTCCTGACTTTC.